This is a list of T cell receptor beta chains from one sample in a study of cytomegalovirus exposure and HLA in healthy donors. Measured with immunoSEQ multiplex PCR; TCRdb has only the in-frame clones, and not every one. The listing contains around 150,000 clones. The sequenced material came from PBMCs. These receptors all come from a man between 25 and 39 years old in good health and CMV-seronegative. The CDR3 runs from the conserved cysteine through the conserved F or W. The D gene is left open where the match is weak.

D gene,J gene,V gene,CDR3 DNA,CDR3 protein
TRBD1,TRBJ2-5,TRBV5-1,TGCGCCAGCAGCGCCGGGACAGGAACCAAGGAGACCCAGTACTTC,CASSAGTGTKETQYF
TRBD2,TRBJ2-1,TRBV6-5,TGTGCCAGCAACCGACTAGCGGGAGCGGTAGATGAGCAGTTCTTC,CASNRLAGAVDEQFF
.,TRBJ1-2,TRBV19,TGTGCCAGTAGTGCTATGGACTATGGCTACACCTTC,CASSAMDYGYTF
.,TRBJ1-1,TRBV2,TGTGCCAGCACCTTATACGGGGACACTGAAGCTTTCTTT,CASTLYGDTEAFF
.,TRBJ2-5,TRBV6-1,TGTGCCAGCAGTGACCCGGTGGAGACCCAGTACTTC,CASSDPVETQYF
.,TRBJ2-7,TRBV11-2,TGTGCCAGCAGCCCCCCTCTAACTTCAACCTACGAGCAGTACTTC,CASSPPLTSTYEQYF
TRBD1,TRBJ1-5,TRBV19,TGTGCCAGTAGAGCCGGGACAGGGGAACATCAGCCCCAGCATTTT,CASRAGTGEHQPQHF
.,TRBJ2-3,TRBV6-5,TGTGCCAGCAGTTGGTCCGGGAGTAGCACAGATACGCAGTATTTT,CASSWSGSSTDTQYF
TRBD2,TRBJ2-2,TRBV7-3,TGTGCCAGCAGCTTCTGGGCTAGCGGGAGGAACACCGGGGAGCTGTTTTTT,CASSFWASGRNTGELFF
.,TRBJ2-2,TRBV7-3,TGTGCCAGCAGCTTTGGGGGGATTAAGTCCACCGGGGAGCTGTTTTTT,CASSFGGIKSTGELFF
.,TRBJ1-5,TRBV6-5,TGTGCCAGCAGTTCATATACAGGGAAGGCCAATCAGCCCCAGCATTTT,CASSSYTGKANQPQHF
.,TRBJ1-1,TRBV11-2,TGTGCCAGCAGCTTATTCCAGGCGGACAATGATGAAGCTTTCTTT,CASSLFQADNDEAFF
.,TRBJ1-1,TRBV9,TGTGCCAGCAGCCCCGGACAGTTGAACACTGAAGCTTTCTTT,CASSPGQLNTEAFF
TRBD1,TRBJ2-3,TRBV7-9,TGTGCCAGCAGCGAGATCCCGGGACAGGGGGCAATTGCAGATACGCAGTATTTT,CASSEIPGQGAIADTQYF
TRBD1,TRBJ1-6,TRBV7-9,TGTGCCAGCAGCTCGTCAGGGGGTTTAAATTCACCCCTCCACTTT,CASSSSGGLNSPLHF
.,TRBJ1-1,TRBV6-5,TGTGCCAGCAGTTACAGAGGACAGCACAACACTGAAGCTTTCTTT,CASSYRGQHNTEAFF
TRBD1,TRBJ1-1,TRBV5-1,TGCGCCAGCAGCCCACAGGGGCACACTGAAGCTTTCTTT,CASSPQGHTEAFF
.,TRBJ1-1,TRBV5-1,TGCGCCAGCAGGAAGAGCGACAGGAACACTGAAGCTTTCTTT,CASRKSDRNTEAFF
TRBD2,TRBJ2-3,TRBV5-1,TGCGCCAGCAGCTCCGGGACTAGCGGTACCCTCACAGATACGCAGTATTTT,CASSSGTSGTLTDTQYF
.,TRBJ1-5,TRBV19,TGTGCCAGTAGTATCAACAGGGAACTTGGACAGCCCCAGCATTTT,CASSINRELGQPQHF
TRBD1,TRBJ1-5,TRBV19,TGTGCCAGTAGTCTCGAAGGACAGGGGGCTGATCCCCAGCATTTT,CASSLEGQGADPQHF
TRBD1,TRBJ2-5,TRBV5-6,TGTGCCAGCAGCTTATTGGGACAGGGAAGGTACCAAGAGACCCAGTACTTC,CASSLLGQGRYQETQYF
TRBD1,TRBJ1-4,TRBV7-6,TGTGCCAGCAGCTTAGACCAGGGGGGAAAACTGTTTTTT,CASSLDQGGKLFF
TRBD2,TRBJ2-2,TRBV5-1,TGCGCCAGCAGCTTTGGACTAGCGGGCTTAAACGTGGGGGAGCTGTTTTTT,CASSFGLAGLNVGELFF
TRBD1,TRBJ1-1,TRBV5-4,TGTGCCAGCAGCTTGACCAGGGGGGCTGGCACTGAAGCTTTCTTT,CASSLTRGAGTEAFF
.,TRBJ2-5,TRBV5-1,TGCGCCAGCAGCTTGGAACAGGGCCGGGAGACCCAGTACTTC,CASSLEQGRETQYF
.,TRBJ1-3,TRBV15,TGTGCCACCAGCAGAGACAGGCCTTCTGGAAACACCATATATTTT,CATSRDRPSGNTIYF
TRBD1,TRBJ2-7,TRBV20-1,TGCAGTGTTACGGGACAGGGATTTGATCTCTTC,CSVTGQGFDLF
TRBD2,TRBJ2-1,TRBV6-5,TGTGCCAGCAGTTCGGATAGCGGGAGCGATGAGCAGTTCTTC,CASSSDSGSDEQFF
TRBD2,TRBJ2-1,TRBV7-6,TGTGCCAGCAGCTTAACTAGCGGGGGCTACAATGAGCAGTTCTTC,CASSLTSGGYNEQFF
.,TRBJ2-7,TRBV13,TGTGCCAGCAGCTTAGGGCGGCCCGCCTACGAGCAGTACTTC,CASSLGRPAYEQYF
TRBD1,TRBJ1-5,TRBV18,TGTGCCAGCTCACCAAACACCGGGACAGCTAATCAGCCCCAGCATTTT,CASSPNTGTANQPQHF
TRBD2,TRBJ2-1,TRBV11-3,TGTGCCAGCAGCTTAGGCGGGAGACGGAATGAGCAGTTCTTC,CASSLGGRRNEQFF
.,TRBJ2-2,TRBV7-9,TGTGCCAGCAGCTTATCAGCGGTTAACACCGGGGAGCTGTTTTTT,CASSLSAVNTGELFF
.,TRBJ2-3,TRBV29-1,TGCAGCGTTGGCTCTGGGGGACACACAGATACGCAGTATTTT,CSVGSGGHTDTQYF
.,TRBJ1-1,TRBV7-2,TGTGCCAGCAGCCCTACAGGGAACACTGAAGCTTTCTTT,CASSPTGNTEAFF
.,TRBJ2-5,TRBV7-7,TGTGCCAGCAGCTTCCGTAGTCGGTACTTC,CASSFRSRYF
TRBD2,TRBJ2-1,TRBV6-1,TGTGCCAGCAGTGAATCTAGCGGAGGAAGTTGGAATGAGCAGTTCTTC,CASSESSGGSWNEQFF
TRBD1,TRBJ1-2,TRBV11-3,TGTGCCAGCAGCTTACAACAGGGGGGCAGCTATGGCTACACCTTC,CASSLQQGGSYGYTF
.,TRBJ1-5,TRBV4-3,TGCGCCAGCAGCCAAGACGGAGTTAGCAATCAGCCCCAGCATTTT,CASSQDGVSNQPQHF
.,TRBJ2-7,TRBV27,TGTGCCAGCAGTTTTGGGAGCGCCTACGAGCAGTACTTC,CASSFGSAYEQYF
TRBD1,TRBJ2-3,TRBV9,TGTGCCAGCAGCCTAGGACAGGGGGCATCAGATACGCAGTATTTT,CASSLGQGASDTQYF
TRBD1,TRBJ2-7,TRBV12-5,TGTGCTAGTGGTTTTCCGACAGGGTCCACATACGAGCAGTACTTC,CASGFPTGSTYEQYF
.,TRBJ1-1,TRBV30,TGTGCCTGGAGTGTACAAGGGGACACTGAAGCTTTCTTT,CAWSVQGDTEAFF
.,TRBJ2-7,TRBV10-2,TGCGCCAGCAGTAAGGGGCTAGATCCCTACGAGCAGTACTTC,CASSKGLDPYEQYF
TRBD1,TRBJ2-3,TRBV19,TGTGCCAGTAGTTTGAACCTACAGGGGCGCCTCACAGATACGCAGTATTTT,CASSLNLQGRLTDTQYF
.,TRBJ1-1,TRBV19,TGTGCCAGTAAGGGGCAGGCAGGAATGAACACTGAAGCTTTCTTT,CASKGQAGMNTEAFF
.,TRBJ1-2,TRBV11-3,TGTGCCAGCAGCCGACGGACAGAACTATATGGCTACACCTTC,CASSRRTELYGYTF
TRBD2,TRBJ2-1,TRBV19,TGTGCCAGTAGTATAACAGCGCGGGAGGGGTCCTACAATGAGCAGTTCTTC,CASSITAREGSYNEQFF
.,TRBJ1-5,TRBV14,TGTGCCAGCAGCCTCACGGGGGGAACGCCTCGACCCCAGCATTTT,CASSLTGGTPRPQHF
.,TRBJ2-7,TRBV5-6,TGTGCCAGCGGACAGAACCATTACGAGCAGTACTTC,CASGQNHYEQYF